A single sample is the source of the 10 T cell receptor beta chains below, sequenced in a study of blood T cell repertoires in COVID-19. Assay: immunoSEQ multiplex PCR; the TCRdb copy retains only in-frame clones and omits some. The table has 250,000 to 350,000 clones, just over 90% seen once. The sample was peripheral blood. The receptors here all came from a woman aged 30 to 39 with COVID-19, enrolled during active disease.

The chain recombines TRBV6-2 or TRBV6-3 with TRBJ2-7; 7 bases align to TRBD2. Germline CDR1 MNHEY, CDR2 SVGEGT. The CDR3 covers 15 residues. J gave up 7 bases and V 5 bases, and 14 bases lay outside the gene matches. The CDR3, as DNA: TGTGCCAGCAGTGTTCTAGCGGAGCTGCCGGGGGAGCAGTACTTC. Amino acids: CASSVLAELPGEQYF.

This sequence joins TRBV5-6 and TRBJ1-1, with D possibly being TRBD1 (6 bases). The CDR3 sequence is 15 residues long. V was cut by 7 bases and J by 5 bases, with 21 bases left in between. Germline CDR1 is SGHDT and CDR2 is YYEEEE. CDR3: CASLDGPGGWTEAFF. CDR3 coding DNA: TGTGCCAGCCTCGATGGGCCGGGGGGCTGGACTGAAGCTTTCTTT. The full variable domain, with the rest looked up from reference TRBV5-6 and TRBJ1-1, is DAGVTQSPTHLIKTRGQQVTLRCSPKSGHDTVSWYQQALGQGPQFIFQYYEEEERQRGNFPDRFSGHQFPNYSSELNVNALLLGDSALYLCASLDGPGGWTEAFFGQGTRLTVV.

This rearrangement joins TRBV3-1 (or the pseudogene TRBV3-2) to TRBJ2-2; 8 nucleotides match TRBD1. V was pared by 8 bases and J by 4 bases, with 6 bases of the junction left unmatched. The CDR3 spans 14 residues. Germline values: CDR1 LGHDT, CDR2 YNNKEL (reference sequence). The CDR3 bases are TGTGCCAGCCTACGGACAGGGACCACCGGGGAGCTGTTTTTT. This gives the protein CASLRTGTTGELFF.

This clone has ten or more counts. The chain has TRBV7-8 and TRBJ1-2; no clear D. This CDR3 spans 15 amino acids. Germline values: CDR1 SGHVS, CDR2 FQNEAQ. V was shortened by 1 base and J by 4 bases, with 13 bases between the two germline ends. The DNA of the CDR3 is TGTGCCAGCAGCTTAGAGGCACCCGGGGTCTATGGCTACACCTTC. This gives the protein CASSLEAPGVYGYTF.

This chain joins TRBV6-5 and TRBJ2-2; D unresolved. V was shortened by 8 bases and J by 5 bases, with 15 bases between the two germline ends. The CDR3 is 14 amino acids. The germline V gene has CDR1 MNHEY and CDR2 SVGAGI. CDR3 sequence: CASAVIDSTGELFF. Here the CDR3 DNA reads TGTGCCAGCGCCGTCATAGATAGTACCGGGGAGCTGTTTTTT.

This CDR3 is CASSFGTGGGSLYEQYF. The DNA of the CDR3 is TGCGCCAGCAGCTTCGGGACAGGGGGCGGTTCGTTGTACGAGCAGTACTTC. J is TRBJ2-7 and V is TRBV5-1; 12 nucleotides line up with TRBD1. The J segment lost 4 bases and the V segment lost 2 bases, leaving 10 bases of the junction unmatched. This CDR3 has 17 residues. Germline CDR1 is SGHRS and CDR2 is YFSETQ.

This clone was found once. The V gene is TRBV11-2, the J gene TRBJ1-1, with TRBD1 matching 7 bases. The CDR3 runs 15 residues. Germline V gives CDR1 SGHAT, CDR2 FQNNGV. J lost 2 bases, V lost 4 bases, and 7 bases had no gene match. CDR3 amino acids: CASSSTGTANTEAFF. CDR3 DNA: TGTGCCAGCAGCTCAACCGGGACAGCCAACACTGAAGCTTTCTTT. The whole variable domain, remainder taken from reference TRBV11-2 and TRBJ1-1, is EAGVAQSPRYKIIEKRQSVAFWCNPISGHATLYWYQQILGQGPKLLIQFQNNGVVDDSQLPKDRFSAERLKGVDSTLKIQPAKLEDSAVYLCASSSTGTANTEAFFGQGTRLTVV.

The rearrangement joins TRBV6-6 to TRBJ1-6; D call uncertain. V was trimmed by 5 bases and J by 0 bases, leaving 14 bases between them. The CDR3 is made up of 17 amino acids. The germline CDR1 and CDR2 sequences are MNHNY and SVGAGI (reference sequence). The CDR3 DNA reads TGTGCCAGCAGTCCCTACGGGGATAGCTCCTATAATTCACCCCTCCACTTT. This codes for CASSPYGDSSYNSPLHF.

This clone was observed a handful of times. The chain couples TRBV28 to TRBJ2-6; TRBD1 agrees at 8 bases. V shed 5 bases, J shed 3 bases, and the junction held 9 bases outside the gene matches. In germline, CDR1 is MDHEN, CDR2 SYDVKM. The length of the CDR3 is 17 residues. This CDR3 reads CASSPPQGAVGANVLTF. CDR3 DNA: TGTGCCAGCAGTCCGCCCCAGGGGGCCGTTGGGGCCAACGTCCTGACTTTC.

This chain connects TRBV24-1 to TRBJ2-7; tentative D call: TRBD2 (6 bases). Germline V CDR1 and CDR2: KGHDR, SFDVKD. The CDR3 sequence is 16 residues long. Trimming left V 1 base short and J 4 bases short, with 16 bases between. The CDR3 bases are TGTGCCACCAGTGATTTAAGCCGGGACGGGAGATACGAGCAGTACTTC. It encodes CATSDLSRDGRYEQYF.